This T cell receptor (beta chain) appears in the sequencing data of a study of identical twins listed by TCRdb under 2016. In terms of the full investigation: The study deep-sequenced TCR alpha and beta repertoires from monozygotic twins, unrelated adults of various ages and cord blood to test whether fetal clonotypes persist. To rule out contamination, replicate twin experiments were performed at different times with different library preparation protocols. Points the paper makes about the study in general: Abundant cord blood beta clonotypes carried fewer insertions; young adult naive repertoires showed a weaker similar trend, while memory repertoires showed none. Zero-insertion analyses could be partly confounded by invariant T cells such as MAIT and iNKT, though diverse VJ usage argued against such confounding for most clonotypes. Because the same donors could not be followed over many years, the conclusions relied on cross-sectional statistical analysis. Recombination models systematically underestimated out-of-frame TCR alpha sharing in monozygotic twins but agreed with sharing between unrelated individuals. Compared with coincidental sharing between unrelated individuals, an excess of low generation-probability sequences was observed among out-of-frame TCR alpha sequences shared between twins. In beta out-of-frame sequences, excess twin sharing was weaker, because having fewer shared sequences lowered the signal-to-noise ratio.

Libraries were prepared through 5' RACE. Sequencing relied on an Illumina HiSeq 2000. A universal primer binding site was introduced by template switching, and a unique molecular identifier was present in the final cDNA, enabling accurate counting of TCR cDNA molecules. First-strand cDNA for TCR alpha and beta chains was synthesized from specific primers in the conserved constant-segment region. To control for contamination, every cDNA library carried two barcodes: a SMART-Mk sample barcode plus Illumina barcodes. Two successive PCR steps introduced TruSeq adapter sequences along with Illumina sample barcodes. The TCR alpha and beta cDNA libraries were sequenced on the Illumina HiSeq platform using custom primers. The study's processing was this. MiGEC processed the raw reads to extract unique molecular identifiers, while MiXCR was used to determine the CDR3 positions. Recombination models were inferred per individual with the repgenHMM and IGoR tools using an EM algorithm. Shared clonotype analysis was performed with the tcR package in R, normalizing sharing by the product of cloneset sizes. To study raw recombination without the effects of thymic and clonal selection, out-of-frame nonproductive sequences were analyzed. TCRdb cleaned the public reads at Q25 with fastp, built clones with MiXCR and kept in-frame beta chains. When rows share a CDR3 protein, they turn into one entry using the most common DNA and genes. It is TCRdb's table, rather than the study itself, that gives the V and J calls and clone size. Here the sample has 420,000 or so distinct CDR3 sequences; approximately 18% occur a single time. Roughly an eighth of the sample lies in the top ten.

The sample holds a few counts of this clonotype. Its antigen target is currently unknown. Base qualities are not at hand, and no much larger clone is one base apart. Every donor in the study was a healthy Caucasian. The researchers also sequenced three unrelated adults who were not twins: a male aged 18 to 30, a male aged 50 to 60, and a female aged 50 to 60. Using Miltenyi CD45RO+ enrichment and human naive T-cell isolation kits, memory (CD45RO+) and naive T cells were isolated from PBMC. Input material: naive T cells sorted from blood. This sample's cell subset or site label indicates: cells isolated with a human naive T-cell isolation kit. The sequence came from a man aged 50 or older in good health.

CDR3 protein: CASSYSGMNTEAFF. The nucleotide sequence is given as TGTGCCAGCAGTTACTCGGGCATGAACACTGAAGCTTTCTTT. The chain uses TRBV6-5 and TRBJ1-1, with the D gene not confidently named. The germline V gene yields MNHEY for CDR1 and SVGAGI for CDR2. Cut back by 0 bases and 0 bases, the V and J ends lie 5 bases apart. The CDR3 runs 14 residues from the cysteine to the phenylalanine. The entry retains the CDR3 DNA only, 42 bases that are in frame from base 1.